This T cell receptor beta chain is from a study of cytomegalovirus exposure and HLA in healthy donors. About this clone: Its antigen is not identified.

PCR used 60 Vbeta primers and 13 Jbeta primers. The data were produced by immunoSEQ multiplex PCR, yet TCRdb's version contains in-frame clones alone and is incomplete. This table has 150,000 to 200,000 clones, roughly 76% appearing once. The ends lost 4 bases at V and 1 base at J; junction bases unmatched: 5. This CDR3 has 18 residues. Germline V lookup: CDR1 MNHEY, CDR2 SMNVEV (reference sequence). Study results and limitations: Presence/absence analyses rested on an assumption that sequencing depth was roughly uniform across donors. Later analysis associated a missense DCLRE1C variant with TCR beta V- and J-gene trimming. At a 0.05 false discovery rate, a later analysis found some 18,000 TCR beta sequences to be associated with HLA alleles. In an earlier analysis, about 87% or about 30%: the productive usage of most TCR beta V segments.

The TCR originated in a woman between 18 and 29 years old in good health and CMV-seropositive. The sample comprised PBMCs. The V gene is TRBV27, the J gene TRBJ2-2; the match to TRBD2 covers 14 bases. CDR3 DNA: TGTGCCAGCAGTTCCGGGACTAGCGGGGGATTGAACACCGGGGAGCTGTTTTTT. Protein product: CASSSGTSGGLNTGELFF.